This is a list of T cell receptor beta chains from one sample in a study of identical twins. A single record per CDR3 protein comes from TCRdb applying MiXCR to the 5' RACE reads. The sample has 500,000 or so distinct CDR3 sequences; 13% to 15% are singletons. This same sample was also taken into another study, of yellow fever vaccine responses in identical twins.

The sequencing sample was made of CD4+ T cells sorted from blood. The receptors come from a young woman in good health. CDR3s leave out the opening cysteine and the closing phenylalanine or tryptophan. Only part of the rows carry a size: once, few, many, or a class if the clone is expanded.

clone size	J gene	V gene	CDR3 protein
-	TRBJ1-2	TRBV9	ASSVTPGGNYGYT
few	TRBJ2-7	TRBV5-1	ASSHGTTYEQY
few	TRBJ1-1	TRBV10-3	AIKQQGQGIPEAF
few	TRBJ1-1	TRBV5-1	ASSPGDRVGNTEAF
many	TRBJ2-2	TRBV6-1	ASTPEGVAGTGELF
-	TRBJ2-5	TRBV28	ASRLAEETQY
-	TRBJ2-1	TRBV10-3	AISGDRGYNEQF
-	TRBJ2-1	TRBV6-2/TRBV6-3	ASSSRQGTINNEQF
few	TRBJ2-1	TRBV7-2	ASSLHGDRASNEQF
many	TRBJ2-3	TRBV12-3/TRBV12-4	ASSLATGTRDTQY
-	TRBJ2-1	TRBV5-1	ASSLGTDLGEQF
few	TRBJ2-1	TRBV11-2	ASSLGLGPGGVTFEQF
-	TRBJ1-2	TRBV7-2	ASSLDGRANYGYT
few	TRBJ2-1	TRBV29-1	SISGGTALYNEQF
-	TRBJ1-3	TRBV20-1	SARVSGNTIY
-	TRBJ2-5	TRBV28	ASSMDRPETQY
few	TRBJ1-3	TRBV24-1	ATMVENSGNTIY
few	TRBJ2-7	TRBV30	AWTSGSYEQY
-	TRBJ2-7	TRBV12-3/TRBV12-4	ASSAQGGGEWEQY
-	TRBJ2-5	TRBV5-1	ASAPGIQETQY
-	TRBJ2-7	TRBV7-2	ASSLGTSGSSTYEQY
many	TRBJ2-7	TRBV5-1	ASSLVTSGIHEQY
-	TRBJ2-4	TRBV6-4	ASSDSAGKNIQY
once	TRBJ2-7	TRBV6-1	ASSGPGLAVHQY
few	TRBJ2-1	TRBV30	AWSARRDEQF
-	TRBJ2-5	TRBV19	ASSTGQLQETQY
few	TRBJ2-2	TRBV11-2	ASSLRGVGGELF
few	TRBJ2-7	TRBV7-2	ASSLKGSLLGVYEQY
-	TRBJ2-3	TRBV7-2	ASSLDGQGTDTQY
many	TRBJ2-3	TRBV5-1	ASSRLWGEDTQY
many	TRBJ2-7	TRBV11-2	ASSLPAYEQY
once	TRBJ2-5	TRBV3-1	ASSQVTVSGQETQY
few	TRBJ1-1	TRBV10-3	AIRGTGGTEAF
-	TRBJ2-5	TRBV30	AWVQGAGGETQC
few	TRBJ2-3	TRBV7-2	ASSLRSGATDTQY
many	TRBJ2-1	TRBV7-2	ASSLAGGHGNEQF
-	TRBJ1-1	TRBV15	ATSRDGTRMNTEAF
many	TRBJ2-2	TRBV6-5	ASSYREGNTGELF
many	TRBJ1-1	TRBV12-3/TRBV12-4	ASSLYFGTEAF
-	TRBJ2-7	TRBV7-3	ASSFTAYYEQY
-	TRBJ2-6	TRBV5-1	ASSLSPGKAGGANVLT
-	TRBJ2-7	TRBV27	ASSLTGREYEQY
-	TRBJ2-7	TRBV20-1	SARSARDTGLEQY
few	TRBJ2-2	TRBV27	ASSWGRDTGELF
-	TRBJ2-5	TRBV18	ASSVGLAEETQY
-	TRBJ2-2	TRBV9	ASSAGTGGGIAGELF
few	TRBJ2-1	TRBV11-2	ASSSPKGSVGAPTPYNEQF
-	TRBJ2-7	TRBV7-9	ASSGQGALYEQY
few	TRBJ2-2	TRBV12-5	ASGLFAGPAGELF
-	TRBJ2-2	TRBV5-1	ASSFGSGNTGELF
few	TRBJ2-1	TRBV20-1	SAQTGTSGYNEQF
few	TRBJ2-7	TRBV6-2/TRBV6-3	ASSYSPGTSYEQY
-	TRBJ2-2	TRBV6-1	ASSPRPTLRGDTGELF
few	TRBJ2-1	TRBV29-1	SVVYGGSAEQF
-	TRBJ1-1	TRBV29-1	SASGTVNTEAF
few	TRBJ2-4	TRBV5-1	ASSLGQGRAKNIQY